The source of this T cell receptor (beta chain) is a study of blood T cell repertoires in COVID-19. At the level of the study: Material from acute and convalescent COVID-19 was sourced from the United States, Italy and Spain. The cDNA or gDNA used as material had been derived from T cells, B-cell-depleted T cells, or PBMCs.

Under the authors' procedure: Reference gene primer amplification in the assay estimated nucleated cell counts. The method was immunoSEQ multiplex PCR; TCRdb's version includes in-frame clones alone and lacks a portion of them. That table furnishes V, J and clone size, whereas the DNA furnished D and trimming. The sample consists of more than 85,000 clones, approximately 90% of them appearing once. The CDR3 is 15 residues long. Germline CDR1 reads LGHDT; CDR2 reads YNNKEL (reference sequence). V was clipped by 7 bases and J by 7 bases; unmatched bases: 14. The sequenced sample consisted of peripheral blood. This receptor was identified in a woman aged 50 to 65 with acute or convalescent COVID-19. The V gene is TRBV3-1 (or the pseudogene TRBV3-2), the J gene TRBJ2-7, with 9 bases lining up with TRBD2. The CDR3 reads CASTPGRTSVGEQYF. The CDR3, as DNA: TGTGCCAGCACCCCCGGTAGGACTAGCGTGGGGGAGCAGTACTTC.